Listed below are T cell receptor beta chains from one sample, sequenced in a study of blood T cell repertoires in COVID-19. This table comes from immunoSEQ multiplex PCR, and its TCRdb copy is limited to in-frame clones, with some not included. Of 190,000 or so clones listed, around 90% were seen once; the top ten hold roughly 0.56%. Sequencing was carried out using peripheral blood. Source of these receptors: a man aged 50-60 years with acute or convalescent COVID-19. Each CDR3 is given with its conserved first and last residue. A D gene is named only where the DNA matches it firmly. Size is omitted from some rows. Given values are once, few, many or a class for expanded clones.

cdr3_nt,cdr3_aa,v_call,j_call,d_call,clone_size
TGTGCCAGCAGTTTATTGGGACAGGGGGCCTACGAGCAGTACTTC,CASSLLGQGAYEQYF,TRBV27,TRBJ2-7,TRBD1,.
TGCAGTGCTAGTAGCCAGGGAGGTAACTATGGCTACACCTTC,CSASSQGGNYGYTF,TRBV20-1,TRBJ1-2,.,.
TGTGCCAGCAGGGGCGGCGGACACTCCTACAATGAGCAGTTCTTC,CASRGGGHSYNEQFF,TRBV6-4,TRBJ2-1,.,.
TGTGCCACCAGCACCACAGCCGGGACAGGGTATAGCAATCAGCCCCAGCATTTT,CATSTTAGTGYSNQPQHF,TRBV15,TRBJ1-5,TRBD1,.
TGTGCCAGCAGCAAAAGTTGCCGAGGTGGTGAGCAGTTCTTC,CASSKSCRGGEQFF,TRBV21-1,TRBJ2-1,.,.
TGTGCCACCAGCAGAGATTGGGCGACCCAGTACTTC,CATSRDWATQYF,TRBV15,TRBJ2-5,.,.
TGTGCCACCTCCGGGACAAGGGGTCAGCCCCAGCATTTT,CATSGTRGQPQHF,TRBV28,TRBJ1-5,.,.
TGTGCCAGCAGTGAGAGTCAGGGGGCAACCCAGCCCCAGCATTTT,CASSESQGATQPQHF,TRBV6-1,TRBJ1-5,TRBD1,.
TGTGCCAGCAGTTCGGGGTTGTCTCCCACCGGGGAGCTGTTTTTT,CASSSGLSPTGELFF,TRBV27,TRBJ2-2,.,.
TGTGCCAGCAGTAAGGACAGGGGGGTAAACTATGGCTACACCTTC,CASSKDRGVNYGYTF,TRBV25-1,TRBJ1-2,TRBD1,.
TGTGCCAGCAGCCAGTCCCTAGCTCGCGGGGGACAAGAGACCCAGTACTTC,CASSQSLARGGQETQYF,TRBV4-2,TRBJ2-5,TRBD2,.
TGTGCCAGCAGCTCGAGGCAGGGGAAAGAGACCCAGTACTTC,CASSSRQGKETQYF,TRBV7-2,TRBJ2-5,.,.
TGCGCCAGCAGGTCGGGGTCCTATAATTCACCCCTCCACTTT,CASRSGSYNSPLHF,TRBV4-3,TRBJ1-6,.,.
TGCAGCGTCTCACTATCGGGAGGTTCCTACAATGAGCAGTTCTTC,CSVSLSGGSYNEQFF,TRBV29-1,TRBJ2-1,TRBD2,.
TGTGCCATCAGTGAAGGAGTCGAGCAGTTCTTC,CAISEGVEQFF,TRBV10-3,TRBJ2-1,.,.
TGTGCCAGCAGCCCCAGGGGGAGGCGAAACACCATATATTTT,CASSPRGRRNTIYF,TRBV9,TRBJ1-3,TRBD1,.
TGTGCCAGCAGCATACTAGCGGGAAAAGTTGAGCAGTTCTTC,CASSILAGKVEQFF,TRBV7-2,TRBJ2-1,TRBD2,.
TGTGCCAGCAGCGTAACTAATGAGCAGTTCTTC,CASSVTNEQFF,TRBV9,TRBJ2-1,.,.
TGTGCCAGTAGCCCCCAGGGGGATCAGCCCCAGCATTTT,CASSPQGDQPQHF,TRBV19,TRBJ1-5,TRBD1,once
TGTGCCAGCAGCCACGGACAGGGCCTGCCTGTGGGCTACACCTTC,CASSHGQGLPVGYTF,TRBV14,TRBJ1-2,TRBD1,.
TGTGCCAGCAGCCTGGGCTCCAAAAACATTCAGTACTTC,CASSLGSKNIQYF,TRBV28,TRBJ2-4,.,.
TGTGCCAGCAGCCCTCGTGGGAGACAGGCCCTCGGCTACACCTTC,CASSPRGRQALGYTF,TRBV9,TRBJ1-2,.,few
TGTGCCAGCAGTGCGGACAGGGGGCTTGCAAAACTGTTTTTT,CASSADRGLAKLFF,TRBV27,TRBJ1-4,TRBD1,.
TGTGCCAGCAGTTGGAACAGGGACACTGAAGCTTTCTTT,CASSWNRDTEAFF,TRBV6-2/TRBV6-3,TRBJ1-1,.,.
TGTGCCAGCAGCTTCGGAGGCGGCCTCTATGGCTACACCTTC,CASSFGGGLYGYTF,TRBV7-9,TRBJ1-2,.,.
TGCGCCAGCAGCCTGATGGGACTAGCGGGAAACACCGGGGAGCTGTTTTTT,CASSLMGLAGNTGELFF,TRBV5-1,TRBJ2-2,TRBD2,.
TGTGCCAGCAGGTTTGGGCCAGGCCCGTGGACCGGGGAGCTGTTTTTT,CASRFGPGPWTGELFF,TRBV7-2,TRBJ2-2,.,.
TGTGCCAGCTCCCGGACAGATCCTTCTGGGGCCAACGTCCTGACTTTC,CASSRTDPSGANVLTF,TRBV18,TRBJ2-6,.,.
TGTGCCAGCAAATATAGCAATCAGCCCCAGCATTTT,CASKYSNQPQHF,TRBV12-3/TRBV12-4,TRBJ1-5,.,.
TGTGCCAGCCCAGTCGGGCAGGGTACTGAAGCTTTCTTT,CASPVGQGTEAFF,TRBV6-5,TRBJ1-1,.,once
TGTGCCATCAAGGGACAGGTAACAGAGACCCAGTACTTC,CAIKGQVTETQYF,TRBV10-3,TRBJ2-5,TRBD1,.
TGTGCCTGGGAAAGGACAGGCAACACTGAAGCTTTCTTT,CAWERTGNTEAFF,TRBV30,TRBJ1-1,TRBD1,.
TGCAGCGTTGAAGGTTACAGGAACACTGAAGCTTTCTTT,CSVEGYRNTEAFF,TRBV29-1,TRBJ1-1,.,.
TGCAGCGTTGAAGGGACTCCGGTGGCGTACAATGAGCAGTTCTTC,CSVEGTPVAYNEQFF,TRBV29-1,TRBJ2-1,.,.
TGTGCCAGCAGCTTAGGTCTAGAGGGTTCGCAGCAGTACTTC,CASSLGLEGSQQYF,TRBV11-2,TRBJ2-7,.,.
TGTGCCAGCAGCGAGAATAGCGGCCCTGGGGCCCAGTACTTC,CASSENSGPGAQYF,TRBV7-3,TRBJ2-5,.,.
TGTGCCAGCAGCGCGCCCTTTATTAGGGGCGGAGAAGCTTTCTTT,CASSAPFIRGGEAFF,TRBV5-5,TRBJ1-1,.,once
TGTGCCAGCAGCAGCCAGGGGGATGGGCTCACTGAAGCTTTCTTT,CASSSQGDGLTEAFF,TRBV7-2,TRBJ1-1,TRBD1,.
TGTGCCAGCAGCTTAATCGCTAGCGTGGAGACCCAGTACTTC,CASSLIASVETQYF,TRBV7-8,TRBJ2-5,.,.
TGTGCCAGCAGCTTAAGCCCGATAGGGGGTCGAGAGACCCAGTACTTC,CASSLSPIGGRETQYF,TRBV7-8,TRBJ2-5,.,.
TGTGCCTGGAGTGCCGCGACAGGTGGCAATTCACCCCTCCACTTT,CAWSAATGGNSPLHF,TRBV30,TRBJ1-6,.,few
TGTGCCAGTAGTCCAGCTGGGACAGGGGGTTACAAGCAGTACTTC,CASSPAGTGGYKQYF,TRBV19,TRBJ2-7,TRBD1,few
TGTGCCAGCAGCTTGGGCGGGAACTCCTACGAGCAGTACTTC,CASSLGGNSYEQYF,TRBV5-6,TRBJ2-7,.,.
TGTGCCAGCAGCTTAGGGACAAAGAACTCACTAGATACGCAGTATTTT,CASSLGTKNSLDTQYF,TRBV7-2,TRBJ2-3,.,.
TGTGCCAGCAGCTCAGAAAGATTAGCCGCTGAAGCTTTCTTT,CASSSERLAAEAFF,TRBV7-9,TRBJ1-1,.,few
TGTGCTAGTGGTCCTCTAGCGGGAGGTGACAATGAGCAGTTCTTC,CASGPLAGGDNEQFF,TRBV12-5,TRBJ2-1,TRBD2,.
TGTGCCAGCAGCCCCGGACAGGGGGAGAGGGGCTACACCTTC,CASSPGQGERGYTF,TRBV28,TRBJ1-2,TRBD1,.
TGTGCCAGCAGCTTTCGAGGACTAGCTATAAACGAGCAGTACTTC,CASSFRGLAINEQYF,TRBV7-2,TRBJ2-7,TRBD2,.
TGTGCCAGCAGCTCGCGAAGAAACACCATATATTTT,CASSSRRNTIYF,TRBV13,TRBJ1-3,.,.
TGTGCCTGGAGTGGGACAGGGTCCGAGCAGTACTTC,CAWSGTGSEQYF,TRBV30,TRBJ2-7,TRBD1,.